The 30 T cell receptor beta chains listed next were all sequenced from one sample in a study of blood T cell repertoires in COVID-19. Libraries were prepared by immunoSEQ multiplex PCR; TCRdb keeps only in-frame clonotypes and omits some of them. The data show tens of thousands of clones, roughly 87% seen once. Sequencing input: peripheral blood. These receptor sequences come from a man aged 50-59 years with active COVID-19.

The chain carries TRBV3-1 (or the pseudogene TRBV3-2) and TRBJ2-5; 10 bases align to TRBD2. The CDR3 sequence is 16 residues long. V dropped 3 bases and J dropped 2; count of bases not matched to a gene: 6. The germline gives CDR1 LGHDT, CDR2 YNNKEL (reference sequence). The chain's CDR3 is CASSQVAGGGQETQYF. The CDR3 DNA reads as TGTGCCAGCAGCCAGGTAGCGGGGGGTGGTCAAGAGACCCAGTACTTC.

CDR3 bases: TGTGCCAGCAGCCTAACTGGACAGCTCGATGGCTACACCTTC. Its protein is CASSLTGQLDGYTF. The genes are TRBV3-1 (or the pseudogene TRBV3-2) and TRBJ1-2; D is possibly TRBD1 (6 bases). The CDR3 spans 14 residues. Germline loops: CDR1 LGHDT, CDR2 YNNKEL (reference sequence). V lost 4 bases to trimming and J lost 6 bases, with 15 bases between them.

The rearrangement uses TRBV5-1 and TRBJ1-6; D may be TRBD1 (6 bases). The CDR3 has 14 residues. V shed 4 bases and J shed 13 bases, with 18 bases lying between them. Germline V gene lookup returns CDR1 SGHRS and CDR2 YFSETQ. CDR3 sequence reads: CASSPGTPENPLHF. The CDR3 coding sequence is TGCGCCAGCAGCCCCGGGACACCCGAAAACCCCCTCCACTTT. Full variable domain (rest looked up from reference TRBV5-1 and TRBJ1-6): KAGVTQTPRYLIKTRGQQVTLSCSPISGHRSVSWYQQTPGQGLQFLFEYFSETQRNKGNFPGRFSGRQFSNSRSEMNVSTLELGDSALYLCASSPGTPENPLHFGNGTRLTVT.

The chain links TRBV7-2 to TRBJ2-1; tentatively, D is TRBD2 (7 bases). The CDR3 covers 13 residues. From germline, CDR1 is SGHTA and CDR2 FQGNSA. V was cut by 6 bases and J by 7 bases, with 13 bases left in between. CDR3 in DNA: TGTGCCAGCAGTGGAGGGGGGGCGAATGAGCAGTTCTTC. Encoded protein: CASSGGGANEQFF. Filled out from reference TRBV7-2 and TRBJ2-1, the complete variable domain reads GAGVSQSPSNKVTEKGKDVELRCDPISGHTALYWYRQSLGQGLEFLIYFQGNSAPDKSGLPSDRFSAERTGGSVSTLTIQRTQQEDSAVYLCASSGGGANEQFFGPGTRLTVL.

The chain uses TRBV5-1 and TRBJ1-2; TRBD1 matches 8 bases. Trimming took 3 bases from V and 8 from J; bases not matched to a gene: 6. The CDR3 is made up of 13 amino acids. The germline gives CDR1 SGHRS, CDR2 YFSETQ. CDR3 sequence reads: CASSSQDREGYTF. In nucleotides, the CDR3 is TGCGCCAGCAGCTCCCAGGACAGGGAAGGCTACACCTTC.

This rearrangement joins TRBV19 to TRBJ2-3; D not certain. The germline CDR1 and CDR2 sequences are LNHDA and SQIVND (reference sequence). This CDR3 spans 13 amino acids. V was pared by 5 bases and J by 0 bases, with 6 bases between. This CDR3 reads CASSGSSTDTQYF. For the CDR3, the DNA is TGTGCCAGTAGTGGCAGTAGCACAGATACGCAGTATTTT.

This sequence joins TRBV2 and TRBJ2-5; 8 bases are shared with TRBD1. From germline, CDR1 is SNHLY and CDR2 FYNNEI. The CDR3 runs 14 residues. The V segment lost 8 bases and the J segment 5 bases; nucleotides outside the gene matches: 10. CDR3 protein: CASSTDRGRETQYF. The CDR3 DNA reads TGTGCCAGCTCCACCGACAGGGGTCGGGAGACCCAGTACTTC. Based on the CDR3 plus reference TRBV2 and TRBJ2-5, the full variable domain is EPEVTQTPSHQVTQMGQEVILRCVPISNHLYFYWYRQILGQKVEFLVSFYNNEISEKSEIFDDQFSVERPDGSNFTLKIRSTKLEDSAMYFCASSTDRGRETQYFGPGTRLLVL.

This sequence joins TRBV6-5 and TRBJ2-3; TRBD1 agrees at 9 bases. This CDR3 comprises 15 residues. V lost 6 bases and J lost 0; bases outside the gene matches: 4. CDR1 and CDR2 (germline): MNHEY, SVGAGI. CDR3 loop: CASRVTGGSTDTQYF. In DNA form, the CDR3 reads TGTGCCAGCAGAGTGACAGGGGGAAGCACAGATACGCAGTATTTT.

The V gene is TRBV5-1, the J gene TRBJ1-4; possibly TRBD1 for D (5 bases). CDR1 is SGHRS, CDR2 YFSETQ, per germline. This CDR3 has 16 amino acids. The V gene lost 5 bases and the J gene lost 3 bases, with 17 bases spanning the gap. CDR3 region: CASSNQGGASNEKLFF. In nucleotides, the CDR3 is TGCGCCAGCAGTAATCAAGGCGGGGCCTCTAATGAAAAACTGTTTTTT.

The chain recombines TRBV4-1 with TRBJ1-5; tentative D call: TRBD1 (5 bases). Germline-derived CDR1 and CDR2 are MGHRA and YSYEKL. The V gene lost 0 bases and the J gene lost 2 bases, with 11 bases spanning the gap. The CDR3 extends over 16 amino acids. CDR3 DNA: TGCGCCAGCAGCCAAGACGGGGGGATAGGCAATCAGCCCCAGCATTTT. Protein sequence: CASSQDGGIGNQPQHF.

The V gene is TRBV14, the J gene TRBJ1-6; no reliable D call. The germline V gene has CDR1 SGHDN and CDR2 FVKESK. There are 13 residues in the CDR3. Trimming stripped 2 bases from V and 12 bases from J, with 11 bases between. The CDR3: CASSQTRELPLHF. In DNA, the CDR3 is TGTGCCAGCAGCCAAACCCGAGAGTTACCCCTCCACTTT.

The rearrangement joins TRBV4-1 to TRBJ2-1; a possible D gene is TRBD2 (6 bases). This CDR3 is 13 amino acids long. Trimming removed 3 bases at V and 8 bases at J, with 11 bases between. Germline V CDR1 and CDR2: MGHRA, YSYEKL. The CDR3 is CASSHPEGYEQFF. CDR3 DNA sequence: TGCGCCAGCAGCCACCCGGAGGGCTATGAGCAGTTCTTC.

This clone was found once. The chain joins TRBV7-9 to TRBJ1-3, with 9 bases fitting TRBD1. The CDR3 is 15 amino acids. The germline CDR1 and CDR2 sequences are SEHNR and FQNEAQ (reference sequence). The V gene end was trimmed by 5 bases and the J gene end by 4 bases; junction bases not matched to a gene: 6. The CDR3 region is CASSPRTGEGNTIYF. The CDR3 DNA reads TGTGCCAGCAGCCCCCGGACAGGGGAAGGAAACACCATATATTTT.

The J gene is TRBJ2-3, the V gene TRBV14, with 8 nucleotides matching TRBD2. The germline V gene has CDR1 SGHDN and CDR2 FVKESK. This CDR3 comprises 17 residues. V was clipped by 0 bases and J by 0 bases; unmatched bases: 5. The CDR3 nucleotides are TGTGCCAGCAGCCAAGACTTAGCGGGGACTAGCACAGATACGCAGTATTTT. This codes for CASSQDLAGTSTDTQYF.

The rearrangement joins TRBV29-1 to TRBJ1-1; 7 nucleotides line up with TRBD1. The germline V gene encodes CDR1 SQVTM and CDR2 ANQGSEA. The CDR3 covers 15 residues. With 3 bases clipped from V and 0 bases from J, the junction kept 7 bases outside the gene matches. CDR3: CSVEGVQGMNTEAFF. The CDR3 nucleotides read TGCAGCGTTGAGGGAGTACAGGGGATGAACACTGAAGCTTTCTTT. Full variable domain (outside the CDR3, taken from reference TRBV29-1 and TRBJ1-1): SAVISQKPSRDICQRGTSLTIQCQVDSQVTMMFWYRQQPGQSLTLIATANQGSEATYESGFVIDKFPISRPNLTFSTLTVSNMSPEDSSIYLCSVEGVQGMNTEAFFGQGTRLTVV.

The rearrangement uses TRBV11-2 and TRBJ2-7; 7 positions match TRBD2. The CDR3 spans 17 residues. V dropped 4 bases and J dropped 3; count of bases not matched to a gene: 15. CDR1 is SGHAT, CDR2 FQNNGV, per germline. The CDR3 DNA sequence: TGTGCCAGCAGCTCTGAGAGGCGGGGAGGGAGACTCTACGAGCAGTACTTC. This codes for CASSSERRGGRLYEQYF.

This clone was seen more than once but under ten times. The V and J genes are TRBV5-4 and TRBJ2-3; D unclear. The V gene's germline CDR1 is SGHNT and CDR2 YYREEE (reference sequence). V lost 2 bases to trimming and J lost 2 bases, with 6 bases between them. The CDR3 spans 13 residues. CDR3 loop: CASSFQATDTQYF. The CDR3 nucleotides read TGTGCCAGCAGCTTCCAGGCCACAGATACGCAGTATTTT.

The CDR3 DNA sequence: TGTGCCAGCAGTTTAAACAGCTATTCACCCCTCCACTTT. Its protein product is CASSLNSYSPLHF. V usage is TRBV12-3 or TRBV12-4 and J usage is TRBJ1-6; D is unresolved. V dropped 2 bases and J dropped 8 bases, with 7 bases sitting between them. This CDR3 spans 13 amino acids.

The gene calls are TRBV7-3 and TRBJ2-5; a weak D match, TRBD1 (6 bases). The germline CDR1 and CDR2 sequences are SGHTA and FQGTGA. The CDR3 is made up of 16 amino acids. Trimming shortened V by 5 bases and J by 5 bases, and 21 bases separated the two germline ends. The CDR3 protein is CASSPLGLGAGETQYF. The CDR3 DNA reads TGTGCCAGCAGCCCCTTGGGCCTGGGGGCGGGCGAGACCCAGTACTTC. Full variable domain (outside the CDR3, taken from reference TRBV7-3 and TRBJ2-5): GAGVSQTPSNKVTEKGKYVELRCDPISGHTALYWYRQSLGQGPEFLIYFQGTGAADDSGLPNDRFFAVRPEGSVSTLKIQRTERGDSAVYLCASSPLGLGAGETQYFGPGTRLLVL.

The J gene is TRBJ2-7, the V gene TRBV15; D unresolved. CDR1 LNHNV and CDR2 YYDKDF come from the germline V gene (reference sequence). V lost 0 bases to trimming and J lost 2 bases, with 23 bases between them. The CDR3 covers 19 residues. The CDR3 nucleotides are TGTGCCACCAGCAGAGATGTAGGTGAGGAGACGCTCCGAACCTACGAGCAGTACTTC. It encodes CATSRDVGEETLRTYEQYF.

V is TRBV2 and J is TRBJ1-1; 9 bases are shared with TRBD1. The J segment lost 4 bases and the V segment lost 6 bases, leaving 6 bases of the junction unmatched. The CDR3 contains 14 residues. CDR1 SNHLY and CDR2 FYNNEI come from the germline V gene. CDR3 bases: TGTGCCAGCAGATTGGACAGGGGAATCACTGAAGCTTTCTTT. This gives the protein CASRLDRGITEAFF.

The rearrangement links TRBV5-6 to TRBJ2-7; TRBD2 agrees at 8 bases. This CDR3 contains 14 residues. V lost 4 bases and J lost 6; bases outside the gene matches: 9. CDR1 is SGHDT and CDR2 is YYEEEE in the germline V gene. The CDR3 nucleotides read TGTGCCAGCAGCCGACCGGGACTAGGCAGCGAGCAGTACTTC. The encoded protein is CASSRPGLGSEQYF.

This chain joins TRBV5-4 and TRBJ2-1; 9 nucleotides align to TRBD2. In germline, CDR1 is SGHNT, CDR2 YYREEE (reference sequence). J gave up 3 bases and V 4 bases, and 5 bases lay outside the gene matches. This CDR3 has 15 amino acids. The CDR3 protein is CASSLRGGLYNEQFF. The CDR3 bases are TGTGCCAGCAGCCTGCGGGGGGGCCTCTACAATGAGCAGTTCTTC.

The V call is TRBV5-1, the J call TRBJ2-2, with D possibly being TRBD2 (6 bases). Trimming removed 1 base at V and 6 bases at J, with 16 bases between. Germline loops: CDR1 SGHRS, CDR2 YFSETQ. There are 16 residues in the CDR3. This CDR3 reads CASSLRLTSPPGELFF. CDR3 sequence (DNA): TGCGCCAGCAGCTTGCGATTAACTAGCCCGCCCGGGGAGCTGTTTTTT.

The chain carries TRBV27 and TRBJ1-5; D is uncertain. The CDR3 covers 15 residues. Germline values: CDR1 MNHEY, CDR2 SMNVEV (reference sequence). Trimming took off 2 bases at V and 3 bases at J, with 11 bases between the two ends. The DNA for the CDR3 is TGTGCCAGCAGTTTAAGCGGGAGTATCAATCAGCCCCAGCATTTT. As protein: CASSLSGSINQPQHF.

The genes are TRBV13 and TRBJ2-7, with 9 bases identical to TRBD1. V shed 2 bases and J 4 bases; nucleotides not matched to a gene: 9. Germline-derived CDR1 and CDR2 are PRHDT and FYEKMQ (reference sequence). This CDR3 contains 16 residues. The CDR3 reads CASSLMQGQGEYEQYF. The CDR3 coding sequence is TGTGCCAGCAGCTTAATGCAGGGACAGGGAGAATACGAGCAGTACTTC.

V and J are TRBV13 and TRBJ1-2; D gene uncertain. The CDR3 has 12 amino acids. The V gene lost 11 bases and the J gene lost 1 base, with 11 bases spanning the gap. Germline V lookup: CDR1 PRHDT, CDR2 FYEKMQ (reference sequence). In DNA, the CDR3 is TGTGCCGCCTCCGCCTATAACTATGGCTACACCTTC. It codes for CAASAYNYGYTF.

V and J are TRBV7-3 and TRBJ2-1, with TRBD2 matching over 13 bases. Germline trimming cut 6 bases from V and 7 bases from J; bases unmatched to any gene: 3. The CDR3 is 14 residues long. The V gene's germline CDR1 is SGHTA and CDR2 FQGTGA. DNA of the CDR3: TGTGCCAGCAGAACTAGCGGGGGGGCGAATGAGCAGTTCTTC. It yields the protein CASRTSGGANEQFF. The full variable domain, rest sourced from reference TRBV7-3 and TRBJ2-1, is GAGVSQTPSNKVTEKGKYVELRCDPISGHTALYWYRQSLGQGPEFLIYFQGTGAADDSGLPNDRFFAVRPEGSVSTLKIQRTERGDSAVYLCASRTSGGANEQFFGPGTRLTVL.

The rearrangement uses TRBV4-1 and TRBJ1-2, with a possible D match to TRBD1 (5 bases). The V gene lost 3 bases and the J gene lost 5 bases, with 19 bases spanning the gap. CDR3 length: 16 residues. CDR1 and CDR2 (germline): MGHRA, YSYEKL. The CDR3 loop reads CASSQQEGLSGYGYTF. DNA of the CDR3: TGCGCCAGCAGCCAGCAGGAGGGGTTGAGTGGGTATGGCTACACCTTC.

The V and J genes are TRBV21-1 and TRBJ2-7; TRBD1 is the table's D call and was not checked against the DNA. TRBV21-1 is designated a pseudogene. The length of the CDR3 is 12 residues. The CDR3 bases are TGTGCCAGTCCTCAGGGTACCTACGAGCAGTACTTC. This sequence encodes CASPQGTYEQYF.